This T cell receptor beta chain appears in the sequencing data of a study of metastatic and nonmetastatic thyroid tumors (dated by TCRdb to 2020 to 2022). As for the study more broadly: For patients with malignant and with benign thyroid disease, the researchers compared repertoires between peripheral blood samples and tumor or nodule tissue samples.

Study-wide conclusions, independent of this receptor: In both blood and tumor samples, malignant tumors were reported to have significantly higher TCR beta diversity than benign nodules.

No patient had received any treatment before thyroid surgery. Patient clinical samples collected from the early 2010s to the late 2010s were retrospectively analysed using T-cell receptor beta sequencing. V and J are trimmed by 3 bases and 4 bases, and the gene matches miss 20 bases of the junction. The CDR3 starts with the cysteine, ends with the phenylalanine, and has 19 residues. Kept here is only the CDR3 DNA, which spans 57 bases and is read in frame from base 1. Based on the germline V gene, the CDR1 and CDR2 sequences are MDHEN and SYDVKM. The protocol used for the library was PCR. Sequenced on an Illumina HiSeq 4000. High-throughput sequencing was used to profile the TCR beta-chain CDR3 region of each patient. The study's own analysis went as follows. Drawing on CDR3 differences between clinicopathological groups, the researchers built a classifier meant to tell apart patients with distant-metastatic papillary thyroid cancer. The Shannon index was used to measure repertoire diversity, and the Morisita-Horn index was used to measure how similar tumor and blood repertoires were. TCRdb trimmed public reads at Q25 via fastp, called clones via MiXCR and kept in-frame beta chains. These V and J calls derive from TCRdb rather than the authors' analysis. The sample table records roughly 64,000 clones; about 4% of these occur just once. The ten largest account for approximately 20% of the sample.

Ten or more counts support this clone. The antigen it recognizes is unknown. No much larger clone exists at a distance of one base, and base qualities are not known. The chain uses TRBV28 and TRBJ2-5, with 7 bases aligning to TRBD1. The receptor comes from a female donor with papillary thyroid cancer or a benign thyroid nodule (not recorded which). Some clones in this sample may be carry-over from other donors' samples. The specimen was blood. The encoded CDR3 is CASSFSGQRRGRIGETQYF. The nucleotide sequence reads TGTGCCAGCAGTTTTTCGGGACAGCGACGGGGAAGAATAGGAGAGACCCAGTACTTC.